Shown below are 25 T cell receptor beta chains from a single sample sequenced in a study of shared clonotypes between healthy human individuals. This table comes from immunoSEQ multiplex PCR, and its TCRdb copy is limited to in-frame clones, with some not included. The sample carries over 750,000 clones, approximately 96% recorded once. CD8 cells regarded as naive lacked CD45RO, were positively chosen for CCR7, and omitted terminally differentiated effector memory CD45RA+ cells. Input material: naive CD8+ T cells sorted from blood. The receptors were sampled from a man aged 30 to 39 in good health.

The J gene is TRBJ2-1, the V gene TRBV13; a weak D match, TRBD1 (5 bases). Trimming took 3 bases from V and 8 from J, leaving 14 bases between them. The CDR3 has 14 amino acids. Germline V gene data show CDR1 as PRHDT and CDR2 as FYEKMQ (reference sequence). Written as DNA, the CDR3 is TGTGCCAGCAGCTTTCGTACAGGCGGCCATGAGCAGTTCTTC. Its translation: CASSFRTGGHEQFF.

V gene TRBV6-5 combines with J gene TRBJ1-1; 7 bases map to TRBD1. The CDR3 sequence is 13 residues long. Germline lookup yields CDR1 MNHEY and CDR2 SVGAGI. The J segment lost 3 bases and the V segment lost 8 bases, leaving 6 bases of the junction unmatched. The CDR3 sequence is CASVRDSYTEAFF. CDR3 coding DNA: TGTGCCAGCGTTAGGGACAGTTACACTGAAGCTTTCTTT.

A note on this clone: Other DNA sequences in this specimen translate into the identical CDR3. V usage is TRBV9 and J usage is TRBJ2-3; 11 bases map to TRBD1. CDR3 length: 16 residues. Germline V gene sequence: CDR1 SGDLS, CDR2 YYNGEE. Trimming cost V 3 bases and J 2 bases; bases outside gene matches: 5. The CDR3 here is CASSERTGGFTDTQYF. Written as DNA, the CDR3 is TGTGCCAGCAGCGAAAGGACAGGGGGCTTCACAGATACGCAGTATTTT.

This clone showed up just once. V gene TRBV7-9 combines with J gene TRBJ2-3; D not resolved. From germline, CDR1 is SEHNR and CDR2 FQNEAQ (reference sequence). The CDR3 length is 13 residues. The V gene lost 6 bases and the J gene lost 0 bases, with 7 bases spanning the gap. For the CDR3, the DNA is TGTGCCAGCAGGGAGACTAGCACAGATACGCAGTATTTT. It yields the protein CASRETSTDTQYF.

This rearrangement joins TRBV25-1 to TRBJ2-7; D is undetermined. CDR1 is MGHDK and CDR2 is SYGVNS in the germline V gene. Trimming stripped 4 bases from V and 3 bases from J, with 16 bases between. This CDR3 contains 15 residues. The CDR3 sequence is CASSGSIGSFYEQYF. The CDR3 DNA reads TGTGCCAGCAGTGGATCAATAGGAAGCTTCTACGAGCAGTACTTC.

The rearrangement links TRBV7-8 to TRBJ2-3; D remains unclear. Germline V lookup: CDR1 SGHVS, CDR2 FQNEAQ. The ends were cut back, 8 bases at V and 2 bases at J, with 17 bases in the middle. The CDR3 loop spans 15 amino acids. In nucleotides, the CDR3 is TGTGCCAGCGCGCCCCCCCGGGCGGTCACAGATACGCAGTATTTT. Translated: CASAPPRAVTDTQYF.

This clone showed up just once. The chain carries TRBV10-1 and TRBJ2-2; D gene ambiguous. The germline gives CDR1 WNHNN, CDR2 SYGVQD (reference sequence). CDR3 length: 14 amino acids. Trimming removed 3 bases from V and 7 bases from J, with 12 bases in between. The CDR3 loop is CASSEDSLGGELFF. CDR3 DNA sequence: TGCGCCAGCAGTGAAGATAGCCTAGGCGGGGAGCTGTTTTTT.

The chain recombines TRBV11-3 with TRBJ2-1; TRBD1 agrees at 8 bases. The germline V gene encodes CDR1 SGHNT and CDR2 YENEEA. J gave up 4 bases and V 3 bases, and 5 bases lay outside the gene matches. The CDR3 is made up of 15 amino acids. CDR3 protein: CASSFRDRPYNEQFF. CDR3 DNA: TGTGCCAGCAGCTTCCGGGACAGGCCGTACAATGAGCAGTTCTTC.

The chain carries TRBV9 and TRBJ2-2; D remains unclear. The CDR3 runs 12 residues. V lost 2 bases, J lost 8 bases, and 7 bases lay in between. The germline gives CDR1 SGDLS, CDR2 YYNGEE. CDR3 sequence (DNA): TGTGCCAGCAGCGTCCCACGGGGGGAGCTGTTTTTT. Protein: CASSVPRGELFF.

This clone was observed once. The chain recombines TRBV27 with TRBJ2-3; TRBD2 matches 11 bases. Germline V gene lookup returns CDR1 MNHEY and CDR2 SMNVEV (reference sequence). The CDR3 contains 16 residues. V shed 2 bases and J 4 bases; nucleotides not matched to a gene: 5. This CDR3 reads CASSLELAGVSDTQYF. The CDR3 coding sequence is TGTGCCAGCAGTTTAGAACTAGCGGGAGTGTCAGATACGCAGTATTTT.

This chain links TRBV27 with TRBJ2-4; D unresolved. The CDR3 runs 17 residues. Germline assignment: CDR1 MNHEY and CDR2 SMNVEV (reference sequence). Trimming took 1 base from V and 1 from J, leaving 14 bases between them. The chain's CDR3 is CASSLFGPAAAKNIQYF. CDR3 bases: TGTGCCAGCAGTTTATTTGGACCCGCCGCGGCCAAAAACATTCAGTACTTC.

V gene TRBV19 combines with J gene TRBJ2-7; 8 positions match TRBD2. After removal of 3 bases from V and 2 bases from J, the junction contained 3 bases not matched to a gene. Germline assignment: CDR1 LNHDA and CDR2 SQIVND (reference sequence). CDR3 length: 14 amino acids. The CDR3 region has the DNA TGTGCCAGTAGTATTAGTAGCGGGACCTACGAGCAGTACTTC. Translation gives CASSISSGTYEQYF.

The genes are TRBV19 and TRBJ2-1; TRBD2 agrees at 8 bases. With V trimmed by 0 bases and J by 4 bases, 5 bases remained unmatched. The length of the CDR3 is 16 residues. Germline V CDR1 and CDR2: LNHDA, SQIVND (reference sequence). CDR3 amino acids: CASSIDPASGYNEQFF. The CDR3 DNA reads TGTGCCAGTAGTATAGATCCGGCTAGCGGGTACAATGAGCAGTTCTTC.

The chain links TRBV4-1 to TRBJ1-3; no firm D call. The germline CDR1 and CDR2 sequences are MGHRA and YSYEKL. V gave up 1 base and J gave up 0 bases, with 7 bases separating them. The CDR3 length is 15 residues. DNA of the CDR3: TGCGCCAGCAGCCAAGCCGGGATCTCTGGAAACACCATATATTTT. Its protein product is CASSQAGISGNTIYF.

The CDR3 loop reads CASSSVGTRGTGELFF. For the CDR3, the DNA is TGTGCCAGCAGCTCAGTGGGAACTAGGGGGACCGGGGAGCTGTTTTTT. This chain joins TRBV7-9 and TRBJ2-2; D perhaps matches TRBD1 (6 bases). CDR3 length: 16 residues. The germline V gene encodes CDR1 SEHNR and CDR2 FQNEAQ (reference sequence). Trimming took 4 bases from V and 5 from J, leaving 17 bases between them.

The V and J genes are TRBV9 and TRBJ2-2; D remains unclear. Per the germline V gene, CDR1 is SGDLS and CDR2 is YYNGEE. The CDR3 contains 13 residues. The germline V and J ends were trimmed by 0 bases and 6 bases, with 6 bases remaining between them. The CDR3 DNA is TGTGCCAGCAGCGTAGTGGCCCCCGGGGAGCTGTTTTTT. Protein product: CASSVVAPGELFF.

The rearrangement uses TRBV27 and TRBJ2-7; the D gene could be TRBD1 or TRBD2 (7 bases each). V was cut by 0 bases and J by 7 bases, with 13 bases left in between. The V gene's germline CDR1 is MNHEY and CDR2 SMNVEV (reference sequence). The CDR3 loop spans 14 amino acids. DNA for the CDR3: TGTGCCAGCAGTTTATCGATGCAGGGGGGGGAGCAGTACTTC. Its translation: CASSLSMQGGEQYF.

This chain joins TRBV28 and TRBJ2-1, with a possible D match to TRBD2 (6 bases). The germline V gene encodes CDR1 MDHEN and CDR2 SYDVKM. This CDR3 comprises 17 residues. V dropped 2 bases and J dropped 4 bases, with 18 bases sitting between them. CDR3 nucleotide sequence: TGTGCCAGCAGTTTAATCGAGACGGGAGCTTTGTACAATGAGCAGTTCTTC. Translation: CASSLIETGALYNEQFF.

The V gene is TRBV9, the J gene TRBJ2-7, with D perhaps TRBD2 (6 bases). This CDR3 has 15 residues. Germline V gene sequence: CDR1 SGDLS, CDR2 YYNGEE. V lost 2 bases and J 0 bases, leaving 12 bases between the germline ends. The CDR3 sequence: CASSVEGSRSYEQYF. CDR3 bases: TGTGCCAGCAGCGTGGAGGGGTCCCGCTCCTACGAGCAGTACTTC. The full variable domain, rest sourced from reference TRBV9 and TRBJ2-7, is DSGVTQTPKHLITATGQRVTLRCSPRSGDLSVYWYQQSLDQGLQFLIQYYNGEERAKGNILERFSAQQFPDLHSELNLSSLELGDSALYFCASSVEGSRSYEQYFGPGTRLTVT.

The V call is TRBV6-6, the J call TRBJ1-2, with a tentative D call TRBD1 (5 bases). The CDR3 extends over 12 amino acids. Germline assignment: CDR1 MNHNY and CDR2 SVGAGI (reference sequence). The V end was cut by 7 bases, the J end by 2 bases, with 8 bases between. The CDR3 sequence: CASTDSNYGYTF. The DNA of the CDR3 is TGTGCCAGCACCGACAGCAACTATGGCTACACCTTC.

Written as DNA, the CDR3 is TGTGCCAGCAGCTTCGGGACTAGCGGGTTCCCCTACGAGCAGTACTTC. Translated: CASSFGTSGFPYEQYF. The chain carries TRBV7-2 and TRBJ2-7, with 12 bases that match TRBD2. Germline V gene sequence: CDR1 SGHTA, CDR2 FQGNSA. V shed 3 bases and J 2 bases; nucleotides not matched to a gene: 5. CDR3 length: 16 residues.

The rearrangement joins TRBV7-2 to TRBJ1-5; tentatively, D is TRBD1 (5 bases). This CDR3 is 15 amino acids long. The V gene's germline CDR1 is SGHTA and CDR2 FQGNSA. V shed 1 base and J shed 6 bases, with 13 bases lying between them. CDR3 nucleotide sequence: TGTGCCAGCAGCTTAGGCAGGGAAGGAGGTCAGCCCCAGCATTTT. Protein: CASSLGREGGQPQHF.

With respect to this clone: Other DNA sequences in this sample translate to the same CDR3. V gene TRBV29-1 combines with J gene TRBJ2-1; 10 bases map to TRBD2. Per germline, CDR1 SQVTM and CDR2 ANQGSEA. The CDR3 loop spans 14 amino acids. Germline trimming cut 5 bases from V and 0 bases from J; bases unmatched to any gene: 1. CDR3 sequence: CSVPSGSSYNEQFF. The CDR3 DNA follows: TGCAGCGTTCCTAGCGGGAGCTCCTACAATGAGCAGTTCTTC.

The chain carries TRBV5-1 and TRBJ2-7, with a tentative D call TRBD2 (5 bases). Between the trimmed V and J ends, which lost 0 bases and 1 base, there was a span of 14 bases. This CDR3 spans 16 amino acids. Per germline, CDR1 SGHRS and CDR2 YFSETQ. In nucleotides, the CDR3 is TGCGCCAGCAGCTTGGCCTTAGCTGGGGAGTCCTACGAGCAGTACTTC. Amino acids: CASSLALAGESYEQYF.

As DNA, the CDR3 is TGTGCCAGCAGTTTATCGGATAGCGGGATGTTTGAGCAGTTCTTC. Its translation is CASSLSDSGMFEQFF. The rearrangement joins TRBV28 to TRBJ2-1; 8 bases line up with TRBD2. The V gene's germline CDR1 is MDHEN and CDR2 SYDVKM. There are 15 residues in the CDR3. V shed 1 base and J 9 bases; nucleotides not matched to a gene: 8.